These 25 T cell receptor beta chains share one sample of origin, sequenced in a study of T-cell reconstitution after alpha-beta-depleted transplantation in children. Library preparation (for TCRbeta) was performed with unique molecular identifiers. In TCRdb, the PCR reads were re-called with MiXCR into one record per CDR3 protein. In the table there are about a million distinct CDR3 sequences, about 31% of which are singletons. The material was PBMCs, mostly from graft donor cells, obtained 360 days after TCRalphabeta/CD19-depleted stem cell transplant. The receptors derive from a boy under two years old who had a stem cell transplant for SCID, so the T cells may come from the graft donor.

The genes are TRBV4-1 and TRBJ2-1; 11 bases agree with TRBD2. In germline, CDR1 is MGHRA, CDR2 YSYEKL. V shed 0 bases and J 8 bases; nucleotides not matched to a gene: 12. This CDR3 is built from 18 residues. The CDR3 DNA sequence: TGCGCCAGCAGCCAAGATCTAGTAGCGGGGGGGTTTCCCCATGAGCAGTTCTTC. This translates into CASSQDLVAGGFPHEQFF.

The chain links TRBV10-3 to TRBJ2-7; perhaps TRBD1 as D (6 bases). Germline CDR1 and CDR2: ENHRY and SYGVKD. Between the trimmed V and J ends, which lost 3 bases and 6 bases, there was a span of 18 bases. CDR3 size: 15 residues. The CDR3 nucleotides read TGTGCCATCAGTGAAACGGGACACCCTTCTGTCGAGCAGTACTTC. The encoded protein is CAISETGHPSVEQYF.

V and J are TRBV20-1 and TRBJ2-5; D uncertain. The CDR3 is made up of 14 amino acids. Trimming shortened V by 0 bases and J by 5 bases, and 13 bases separated the two germline ends. Germline lookup yields CDR1 DFQATT and CDR2 SNEGSKA (reference sequence). CDR3 region: CSARERRPRETQYF. For the CDR3, the DNA is TGCAGTGCTAGAGAGAGAAGGCCGAGGGAGACCCAGTACTTC.

The CDR3 protein is CASSLVRASSYNEQFF. The DNA of the CDR3 is TGCGCCAGCAGCTTGGTGCGGGCGAGCTCCTACAATGAGCAGTTCTTC. The V and J genes are TRBV5-1 and TRBJ2-1; D perhaps matches TRBD2 (5 bases). V was cut by 0 bases and J by 0 bases, with 10 bases left in between. This CDR3 comprises 16 residues. Germline lookup yields CDR1 SGHRS and CDR2 YFSETQ.

This clonotype was counted a few times. The chain combines TRBV4-2 with TRBJ1-1, with a possible D match to TRBD1 (5 bases). Germline CDR1 reads LGHNA; CDR2 reads YNFKEQ. The length of the CDR3 is 15 residues. The V gene lost 6 bases and the J gene lost 0 bases, with 14 bases spanning the gap. The CDR3 is CASSFTGRMNTEAFF. The CDR3, as DNA: TGTGCCAGCAGTTTCACAGGACGGATGAACACTGAAGCTTTCTTT.

The V gene is TRBV20-1, the J gene TRBJ1-2, with D possibly being TRBD1 (5 bases). Germline V gene data show CDR1 as DFQATT and CDR2 as SNEGSKA (reference sequence). This CDR3 region has 12 residues. The CDR3 region has the DNA TGCACCCGGGGGATGGCAGGGAATGGCTACACCTTC. This encodes CTRGMAGNGYTF.

This chain links TRBV4-1 with TRBJ2-1; 12 positions match TRBD2. The germline gives CDR1 MGHRA, CDR2 YSYEKL. Losses at the gene ends were 5 bases for V and 6 bases for J; bases not matched to a gene: 23. The length of the CDR3 is 21 residues. CDR3 protein: CASSFRPILAGGAPPRNEQFF. CDR3 DNA: TGCGCCAGCAGCTTTCGACCTATCCTAGCGGGGGGGGCCCCTCCCCGCAATGAGCAGTTCTTC.

There are a few counts of this clonotype. J is TRBJ1-1 and V is TRBV5-1; D not certain. The CDR3 is 17 residues long. In germline, CDR1 is SGHRS, CDR2 YFSETQ. The V and J ends lost 5 bases and 0 bases respectively, with 20 bases between them. CDR3 loop: CASRRIPDLGMNTEAFF. The CDR3 DNA reads TGCGCCAGCAGGAGGATTCCGGACCTTGGGATGAACACTGAAGCTTTCTTT. The full variable domain, its missing parts supplied by reference TRBV5-1 and TRBJ1-1, is KAGVTQTPRYLIKTRGQQVTLSCSPISGHRSVSWYQQTPGQGLQFLFEYFSETQRNKGNFPGRFSGRQFSNSRSEMNVSTLELGDSALYLCASRRIPDLGMNTEAFFGQGTRLTVV.

This clonotype occurred a few times. J is TRBJ2-1 and V is TRBV28; TRBD1 aligns across 8 bases. CDR1 and CDR2 from the germline V gene are MDHEN and SYDVKM. The CDR3 covers 15 residues. V was clipped by 6 bases and J by 2 bases; unmatched bases: 6. The CDR3 region is CASRKQGETYNEQFF. In nucleotides, the CDR3 is TGTGCCAGCAGAAAACAGGGGGAGACCTACAATGAGCAGTTCTTC.

This clonotype was counted only a few times. The chain carries TRBV2 and TRBJ2-1; TRBD2 matches at 7 bases. V lost 7 bases and J lost 2; bases outside the gene matches: 8. From germline, CDR1 is SNHLY and CDR2 FYNNEI. The CDR3 is 15 residues long. In DNA, the CDR3 is TGTGCCAGCACCACCGGCGGGGGACCCTACAATGAGCAGTTCTTC. Translation gives CASTTGGGPYNEQFF.

This clonotype was seen only a few times. The chain is built from TRBV7-9 and TRBJ2-3; 9 nucleotides match TRBD2. CDR1 SEHNR and CDR2 FQNEAQ come from the germline V gene (reference sequence). The CDR3 covers 15 residues. After removal of 5 bases from V and 5 bases from J, the junction contained 8 bases not matched to a gene. Here the CDR3 DNA reads TGTGCCAGCAGCGACCCGGGACTAGCAAGAGATACGCAGTATTTT. The encoded protein is CASSDPGLARDTQYF.

This clonotype turned up a few times. In DNA, the CDR3 is TGTGCCAGCAGGCGCGACAGGGGCGGCGAGACCCAGTACTTC. This codes for CASRRDRGGETQYF. This chain links TRBV6-1 with TRBJ2-5; 8 nucleotides match TRBD1. Trimming took 6 bases from V and 5 from J; bases not matched to a gene: 8. Germline V gene sequence: CDR1 MNHNS, CDR2 SASEGT. CDR3 size: 14 residues.

This clonotype has a handful of counts. This chain connects TRBV18 to TRBJ1-3; no clear D. V lost 3 bases and J 4 bases, leaving 10 bases between the germline ends. The CDR3 totals 14 residues. Germline V lookup: CDR1 KGHSH, CDR2 LQKENI. The CDR3 DNA reads TGTGCCAGCTCACCGGAGCCCGCCGGAAACACCATATATTTT. This sequence encodes CASSPEPAGNTIYF.

The CDR3, as DNA: TGTGCCAGCAGTCAGACCGGGACAGGGGCCACTGAAGCTTTCTTT. As protein: CASSQTGTGATEAFF. J is TRBJ1-1 and V is TRBV27; 10 bases are shared with TRBD1. The CDR3 totals 15 residues. From germline, CDR1 is MNHEY and CDR2 SMNVEV (reference sequence). Trimming removed 5 bases from V and 4 bases from J; junction bases left unmatched: 7.

This clonotype was seen just once. The chain joins TRBV9 to TRBJ2-7; D is unclear. CDR1 is SGDLS, CDR2 YYNGEE, per germline. This CDR3 has 15 amino acids. Trimming stripped 0 bases from V and 0 bases from J, with 10 bases between. CDR3 region: CASSVGAGFSYEQYF. CDR3 nucleotides: TGTGCCAGCAGCGTAGGCGCAGGCTTCTCCTACGAGCAGTACTTC. Filled out from reference TRBV9 and TRBJ2-7, the complete variable domain reads DSGVTQTPKHLITATGQRVTLRCSPRSGDLSVYWYQQSLDQGLQFLIQYYNGEERAKGNILERFSAQQFPDLHSELNLSSLELGDSALYFCASSVGAGFSYEQYFGPGTRLTVT.

This rearrangement joins TRBV4-2 to TRBJ2-7, with 14 bases fitting TRBD2. The junction had 5 bases not matched to a gene; V was cut back by 4 bases and J by 0 bases. The CDR3 has 17 amino acids. Germline CDR1 LGHNA, CDR2 YNFKEQ. The CDR3 reads CASSPGLAGGLSYEQYF. CDR3 nucleotide sequence: TGTGCCAGCAGCCCCGGACTAGCGGGGGGCCTCTCCTACGAGCAGTACTTC.

This clonotype was seen only a few times. V is TRBV20-1 and J is TRBJ2-5; 7 bases match TRBD2. This CDR3 contains 15 residues. The ends lost 2 bases at V and 1 base at J; junction bases unmatched: 7. Germline V lookup: CDR1 DFQATT, CDR2 SNEGSKA (reference sequence). The CDR3 spells CSARSPGRGQETQYF. The CDR3 nucleotides are TGCAGTGCTAGATCCCCTGGGAGGGGCCAAGAGACCCAGTACTTC.

This clonotype was detected only a few times. The chain joins TRBV25-1 to TRBJ2-7, with 9 bases that match TRBD1. This CDR3 is 14 amino acids long. The J segment lost 5 bases and the V segment lost 2 bases, leaving 4 bases of the junction unmatched. Germline loops: CDR1 MGHDK, CDR2 SYGVNS. CDR3 region: CASSETDRGNEQYF. DNA of the CDR3: TGTGCCAGCAGTGAAACGGACAGGGGAAACGAGCAGTACTTC.

The CDR3 region has the DNA TGTGCCAGCAGTTTAAAGGTAACCTCAAACGAGCAGTACTTC. This sequence encodes CASSLKVTSNEQYF. The J gene is TRBJ2-7, the V gene TRBV12-3 or TRBV12-4; D unresolved. The CDR3 contains 14 residues. The V end lost 2 bases, the J end lost 5 bases, and 13 bases lay between the germline ends.

The CDR3 DNA follows: TGCAGTGCTAGGGGCAACATTCACTACGAGCAGTACTTC. It translates to CSARGNIHYEQYF. The chain uses TRBV20-1 and TRBJ2-7, with unresolved D. The CDR3 totals 13 residues. CDR1 is DFQATT and CDR2 is SNEGSKA in the germline V gene (reference sequence). The germline V and J ends were trimmed by 3 bases and 3 bases, with 12 bases remaining between them.

This clonotype came up a few times. This chain links TRBV29-1 with TRBJ1-1; no reliable D call. Germline-derived CDR1 and CDR2 are SQVTM and ANQGSEA. The CDR3 totals 14 residues. V was shortened by 4 bases and J by 3 bases, with 15 bases between the two germline ends. The CDR3 region has the DNA TGCAGCGTTGCTTGGCCCCGCCGGGACACTGAAGCTTTCTTT. Its translation: CSVAWPRRDTEAFF.

The chain combines TRBV20-1 with TRBJ2-1; 10 positions match TRBD2. J gave up 5 bases and V 3 bases, and 10 bases lay outside the gene matches. Germline loops: CDR1 DFQATT, CDR2 SNEGSKA (reference sequence). The CDR3 length is 16 residues. The CDR3: CSARLAGATTHNEQFF. Written as DNA, the CDR3 is TGCAGTGCTAGGCTAGCGGGGGCCACGACTCACAATGAGCAGTTCTTC.

This chain connects TRBV25-1 to TRBJ2-5; 7 bases agree with TRBD1. The CDR3 is 19 amino acids. The germline gives CDR1 MGHDK, CDR2 SYGVNS. The V segment lost 5 bases and the J segment 2 bases; nucleotides outside the gene matches: 20. CDR3 DNA sequence: TGTGCCAGCAGTAAACGACAGGGTACCCCTCGGGGACGGCAAGAGACCCAGTACTTC. Protein product: CASSKRQGTPRGRQETQYF.

This clonotype was found a few times. This chain connects TRBV20-1 to TRBJ2-5, with unresolved D. The CDR3 has 12 residues. Looked up from germline, CDR1 is DFQATT and CDR2 is SNEGSKA (reference sequence). The germline V and J ends were trimmed by 3 bases and 5 bases, with 10 bases remaining between them. The CDR3 sequence: CSASLFSETQYF. CDR3 sequence (DNA): TGCAGTGCTAGTTTGTTTTCCGAGACCCAGTACTTC.

V is TRBV10-2 and J is TRBJ2-3; 8 bases are shared with TRBD1. The germline gives CDR1 WSHSY, CDR2 SAAADI. The CDR3 sequence is 15 residues long. Trimming cost V 6 bases and J 1 base; bases outside gene matches: 6. The CDR3 DNA reads as TGCGCCAGCAGCCTCCGGGACAGGCGCACAGATACGCAGTATTTT. This codes for CASSLRDRRTDTQYF.